One sample yielded the 14 T cell receptor beta chains listed below, sequenced in a study of blood T cell repertoires in COVID-19. Some clones are missing from TCRdb's copy, which holds only in-frame ones; the method was immunoSEQ multiplex PCR. This table holds approximately 150,000 clones, roughly 79% found once. The sequencing input was peripheral blood. The receptors were sampled from a human donor in a cohort sampled during active COVID-19.

This chain links TRBV5-6 with TRBJ1-1; tentative D call: TRBD1 (6 bases). The germline V gene has CDR1 SGHDT and CDR2 YYEEEE. This CDR3 comprises 16 residues. With 1 base removed from V and 1 base from J, the gap between germline ends came to 14 bases. CDR3 nucleotide sequence: TGTGCCAGCAGCTTGTCATGGGGGCCCTCGAACACTGAAGCTTTCTTT. Its translation: CASSLSWGPSNTEAFF.

J is TRBJ2-7 and V is TRBV28; TRBD1 might be the D (5 bases). Per the germline V gene, CDR1 is MDHEN and CDR2 is SYDVKM. Trimming cost V 4 bases and J 2 bases, with 12 bases left between them. The CDR3 length is 14 residues. The CDR3 DNA follows: TGTGCCAGCAGTTCCCAGGGTCCTCCCTACGAGCAGTACTTC. Encoded protein: CASSSQGPPYEQYF.

The J gene is TRBJ2-3, the V gene TRBV2; 7 positions match TRBD1. Germline V gives CDR1 SNHLY, CDR2 FYNNEI. The V and J ends lost 8 bases and 3 bases, in that order; junction bases with no gene match: 14. The CDR3 totals 16 residues. The CDR3 protein is CASHKNRGRGTDTQYF. The CDR3 nucleotides are TGTGCCAGCCACAAAAACAGGGGACGTGGAACAGATACGCAGTATTTT.

The chain carries TRBV7-2 and TRBJ2-7; 7 nucleotides line up with TRBD1. Germline V gives CDR1 SGHTA, CDR2 FQGNSA. V gave up 1 base and J gave up 2 bases; unmatched junction bases: 5. There are 15 residues in the CDR3. DNA for the CDR3: TGTGCCAGCAGCTTAGACCGAACAGGGGCCTACGAGCAGTACTTC. It codes for CASSLDRTGAYEQYF.

In the case of this clone: Other DNA sequences in this sample translate to the same CDR3. This rearrangement joins TRBV4-3 to TRBJ2-7, with D unresolved. Deletions cut 1 base from V and 1 base from J, with 11 bases between. Germline loops: CDR1 LGHNA, CDR2 YSLEER. The CDR3 is 15 amino acids. The CDR3 coding sequence is TGCGCCAGCAGCCAAGTATTAGCCGGGTCCTACGAGCAGTACTTC. As protein: CASSQVLAGSYEQYF.

The V call is TRBV14, the J call TRBJ1-6, with TRBD1 as a possible D gene (6 bases). Per the germline V gene, CDR1 is SGHDN and CDR2 is FVKESK. CDR3 length: 14 residues. V lost 3 bases, J lost 7 bases, and 10 bases lay in between. CDR3 amino acids: CASSQDRINSPLHF. CDR3 bases: TGTGCCAGCAGCCAGGACAGAATAAATTCACCCCTCCACTTT.

DNA for the CDR3: TGTGCCAGCAGCTTGGCGGGGTCCCAAGAGACCCAGTACTTC. This encodes CASSLAGSQETQYF. V gene TRBV5-5 combines with J gene TRBJ2-5; a weak D match, TRBD2 (5 bases). The V end lost 0 bases, the J end lost 1 base, and 7 bases lay between the germline ends. This CDR3 is 14 amino acids long. Per the germline V gene, CDR1 is SGHKS and CDR2 is YYEKEE (reference sequence). Full variable domain (outside the CDR3, taken from reference TRBV5-5 and TRBJ2-5): DAGVTQSPTHLIKTRGQQVTLRCSPISGHKSVSWYQQVLGQGPQFIFQYYEKEERGRGNFPDRFSARQFPNYSSELNVNALLLGDSALYLCASSLAGSQETQYFGPGTRLLVL.

The chain recombines TRBV18 with TRBJ2-7, with 7 bases lining up with TRBD1. Germline CDR1 and CDR2: KGHSH and LQKENI. The trim removed 6 bases at V and 0 bases at J, leaving 8 bases unmatched. The CDR3 covers 15 residues. The CDR3, as DNA: TGTGCCAGCTCTCCTATTGGGACAGTCTCCTACGAGCAGTACTTC. Its protein product is CASSPIGTVSYEQYF.

In this sample, this clone turned up once. The CDR3 DNA is TGTGCCAGCAGTATACAGGGAGTGAATGAAAAACTGTTTTTT. It yields the protein CASSIQGVNEKLFF. The chain employs TRBV28 and TRBJ1-4, with D perhaps matching TRBD1 (6 bases). V shed 5 bases and J shed 5 bases, with 12 bases lying between them. Germline V CDR1 and CDR2: MDHEN, SYDVKM. This CDR3 is built from 14 residues.

The chain employs TRBV7-3 and TRBJ2-1; 9 bases are shared with TRBD2. The CDR3 runs 15 residues. The germline CDR1 and CDR2 sequences are SGHTA and FQGTGA. Germline trimming cut 4 bases from V and 3 bases from J; bases unmatched to any gene: 4. The CDR3 nucleotides read TGTGCCAGCAGCTCCGGGACTAGCTACTACAATGAGCAGTTCTTC. Translated, it gives CASSSGTSYYNEQFF.

The V and J genes are TRBV20-1 and TRBJ2-3; the match to TRBD2 covers 10 bases. V shed 3 bases and J 2 bases; nucleotides not matched to a gene: 5. The germline gives CDR1 DFQATT, CDR2 SNEGSKA (reference sequence). This CDR3 is 15 amino acids long. This chain's CDR3 is CSASHSGRITDTQYF. The CDR3 region has the DNA TGCAGTGCTAGTCATAGCGGGAGGATCACAGATACGCAGTATTTT.

The chain uses TRBV2 and TRBJ2-7; D not resolved. V lost 3 bases to trimming and J lost 3 bases, with 15 bases between them. The CDR3 has 15 amino acids. Germline CDR1 is SNHLY and CDR2 is FYNNEI. The CDR3 DNA reads TGTGCCAGCAGTGATTTTTCTTTGCGGAGCTACGAGCAGTACTTC. Translation gives CASSDFSLRSYEQYF.

This chain joins TRBV15 and TRBJ1-1; 7 bases align to TRBD1. The CDR3 sequence is 14 residues long. The junction had 3 bases not matched to a gene; V was cut back by 4 bases and J by 1 base. Germline V gene sequence: CDR1 LNHNV, CDR2 YYDKDF (reference sequence). The CDR3 DNA sequence: TGTGCCACCAGCACCGACAGGGAGAACACTGAAGCTTTCTTT. Protein sequence: CATSTDRENTEAFF.

The J gene is TRBJ2-7, the V gene TRBV3-1 (or the pseudogene TRBV3-2), with 8 bases matching TRBD2. Germline lookup yields CDR1 LGHDT and CDR2 YNNKEL (reference sequence). This CDR3 has 16 amino acids. The V gene end was trimmed by 1 base and the J gene end by 5 bases; junction bases not matched to a gene: 10. CDR3 coding DNA: TGTGCCAGCAGCCAAGGAACGGAGGGACTAGTGAACGAGCAGTACTTC. Translation gives CASSQGTEGLVNEQYF.